The following is a T cell receptor beta chain sequence with its context. This clonotype was found many times. No antigen is known for it. No qualities accompany the bases; no much larger clone lies one base away. In the germline V gene, CDR1 corresponds to SQVTM and CDR2 to ANQGSEA. Reading from cysteine to phenylalanine, the CDR3 counts 12 amino acids. Only the CDR3 part of the read is kept: 36 bases, read in frame from the first base. V is pared back by 0 bases and J by 12 bases, with 12 bases lying between the germline termini. This record comes from a study of T cells after yellow fever vaccination (dated 2019 in TCRdb). Background on the whole study: Libraries from fractions with low cell numbers were prepared with the SMART-Seq v4 Ultra Low Input RNA kit. Two healthy male donors, one aged 18 to 30 and one aged 30 to 40 years, made up the cohort. Bulk PBMC replicates and cell subsets were isolated from blood drawn at multiple timepoints before and after both primary and secondary immunization. Bulk TCR alpha and beta repertoires were sequenced longitudinally to track T-cell clones before and after primary and booster YFV17D yellow fever vaccination.

What the research found in general, with its limitations: The secondary T-cell response was weaker than the primary response but faster, peaking on day 5 instead of day 15. A small share of clonotypes was detected in both CD4 and CD8 compartments, with the overlap likely arising from convergent recombination. Only two donors were included in the study, so the extent to which the findings can be generalized is limited. Computational filtering was required because FACS-sorted repertoires could contain abundant contaminating clonotypes from the bulk population. After the booster, most clones that had expanded after primary vaccination were detected again (over 95% of CD4 and around nine tenths of CD8), suggesting broad maintenance of memory.

The treatment or condition label corresponds to: live attenuated yellow fever vaccine strain. PBMCs were isolated from peripheral blood using a standard Ficoll-Paque protocol. Dynabeads CD4 and CD8 positive selection kits were used to isolate the CD4 and CD8 T-cell fractions. TriZol was used to extract RNA from bulk PBMCs, from CD4 and CD8 fractions, and from dextramer-positive and dextramer-negative fractions. Synthesis of TCR cDNA relied on 5'RACE template switching, a step that introduced a universal primer site along with unique molecular identifiers. Priming of cDNA synthesis was performed from both the TCR alpha and TCR beta constant segments. Libraries were amplified in two PCR steps, with sample barcodes and sequencing adapters added in the second step. Sequencing of the libraries was done on either Illumina HiSeq 2500 (2x100 bp) or NovaSeq (2x150 bp). As for how the authors treated the data: MIGEC handled demultiplexing of reads and collapsing into UMI consensus sequences, while MiXCR performed V(D)J alignment. Clonotypes responding to the vaccine were identified with edgeR on replicate PBMC samples, with the criteria of FDR below 0.01 and a log2 fold change above 5 up to day 15. Each bulk clonotype was labeled CD4 or CD8 based on which sequenced repertoire, CD4 or CD8, contained the clonotype at higher abundance. TCRdb handled the public reads itself, with Q25 trimming in fastp and clone calling in MiXCR, and kept productive beta chains. Here each entry gathers all rows of one CDR3 protein and keeps the most common genes and DNA. V and J calls and clone size were set by TCRdb, not the authors. In this sample the table shows under 300,000 distinct CDR3 sequences, 6.9% of which occur a single time. About 0.9% of the sample belongs to the ten largest clones.

The sequencing used CD4+ T cells sorted from PBMCs, collected 15 days after the yellow fever booster vaccination. The chain is assembled from TRBV29-1 and TRBJ2-1; matching of 6 bases hints at TRBD2 as the D gene. The clonotype was recovered from a man aged 25 to 40 who received the YFV17D yellow fever vaccine. At the DNA level, the sequence is TGCAGCGTTGAAGATTGGCGGGACGCGCAGTTCTTC. Translated, it gives CSVEDWRDAQFF.